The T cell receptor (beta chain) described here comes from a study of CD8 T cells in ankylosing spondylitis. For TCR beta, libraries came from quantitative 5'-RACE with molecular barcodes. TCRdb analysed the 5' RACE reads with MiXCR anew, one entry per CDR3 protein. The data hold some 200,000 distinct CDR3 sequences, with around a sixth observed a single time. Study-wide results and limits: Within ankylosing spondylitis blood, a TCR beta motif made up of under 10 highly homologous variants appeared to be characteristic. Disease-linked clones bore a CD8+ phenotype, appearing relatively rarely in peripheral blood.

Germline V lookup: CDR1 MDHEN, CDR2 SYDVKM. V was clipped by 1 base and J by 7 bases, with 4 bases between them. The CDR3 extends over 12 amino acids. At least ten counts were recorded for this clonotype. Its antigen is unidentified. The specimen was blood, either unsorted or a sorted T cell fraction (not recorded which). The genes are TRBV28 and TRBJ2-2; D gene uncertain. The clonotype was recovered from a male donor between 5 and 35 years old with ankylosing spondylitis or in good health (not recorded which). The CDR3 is CASSLLLGELFF. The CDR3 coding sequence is TGTGCCAGCAGTTTATTGCTCGGGGAGCTGTTTTTT.